The next 15 T cell receptor beta chains were all read from a single sample in a study of cytomegalovirus exposure and HLA in healthy donors. Primers: 60 Vbeta forward and 13 Jbeta reverse. This table comes from immunoSEQ multiplex PCR, and its TCRdb copy is limited to in-frame clones, with some not included. Found here are 130,000 or so clones, around 75% of them singletons; the top ten hold roughly 3.1%. Sequencing input: PBMCs. These receptors all come from a man younger than 45 in good health and CMV-seronegative.

The J gene is TRBJ2-7, the V gene TRBV6-1; the D gene is possibly TRBD2 (6 bases). The V and J ends lost 3 bases and 6 bases respectively, with 9 bases between them. Germline CDR1 is MNHNS and CDR2 is SASEGT. This CDR3 contains 12 residues. For the CDR3, the DNA is TGTGCCAGCAGTGACGGGGGTCGCGAGCAGTACTTC. Translating it yields CASSDGGREQYF.

This rearrangement joins TRBV4-3 to TRBJ2-6; no clear D. V was trimmed by 0 bases and J by 0 bases, leaving 3 bases between them. Germline CDR1 is LGHNA and CDR2 is YSLEER. CDR3 size: 15 residues. In DNA, the CDR3 is TGCGCCAGCAGCCAAGAACTCTCTGGGGCCAACGTCCTGACTTTC. It is translated as CASSQELSGANVLTF.

This rearrangement joins TRBV18 to TRBJ1-1; no definite D call. V was trimmed by 8 bases and J by 1 base, leaving 11 bases between them. Germline loops: CDR1 KGHSH, CDR2 LQKENI. This CDR3 has 13 residues. The CDR3 sequence is CASAARENTEAFF. CDR3 sequence (DNA): TGTGCCAGCGCGGCTAGAGAGAACACTGAAGCTTTCTTT.

This clone was seen a few times. This chain uses TRBV28 with TRBJ1-1; D not certain. Per the germline V gene, CDR1 is MDHEN and CDR2 is SYDVKM. Deletions cut 3 bases from V and 11 bases from J, with 16 bases between. The CDR3 is made up of 13 amino acids. The chain's CDR3 is CASSFPQRGGAFF. The CDR3 coding sequence is TGTGCCAGCAGTTTCCCTCAAAGAGGAGGTGCTTTCTTT.

This clone came up a few times. The chain links TRBV19 to TRBJ1-2, with no clear D. Germline V gives CDR1 LNHDA, CDR2 SQIVND (reference sequence). Trimming took 5 bases from V and 0 from J, leaving 7 bases between them. The CDR3 has 13 amino acids. The CDR3 sequence: CASSHGSNYGYTF. DNA of the CDR3: TGTGCCAGTAGTCACGGTTCTAACTATGGCTACACCTTC.

This clone was picked up a small number of times. The chain has TRBV28 and TRBJ2-7, with D uncertain. The V gene lost 5 bases and the J gene lost 2 bases, with 4 bases spanning the gap. This CDR3 is built from 11 residues. CDR1 and CDR2 from the germline V gene are MDHEN and SYDVKM. CDR3 DNA sequence: TGTGCCAGCAGTATAACCTACGAGCAGTACTTC. Its translation: CASSITYEQYF.

This clone was observed a handful of times. CDR3 sequence (DNA): TGTGCCAGCAGCTTAGATTACTACGGTGGCTACACCTTC. Translation: CASSLDYYGGYTF. J is TRBJ1-2 and V is TRBV11-2; no definite D call. The V end lost 0 bases, the J end lost 7 bases, and 9 bases lay between the germline ends. Germline CDR1 reads SGHAT; CDR2 reads FQNNGV. This CDR3 contains 13 residues.

The V gene is TRBV9, the J gene TRBJ1-3; unclear D gene. V lost 3 bases to trimming and J lost 3 bases, with 7 bases between them. CDR3 length: 13 residues. The V gene's germline CDR1 is SGDLS and CDR2 YYNGEE. The CDR3 coding sequence is TGTGCCAGCAGCGGTATCGGTGGAAACACCATATATTTT. It encodes CASSGIGGNTIYF.

This rearrangement joins TRBV7-9 to TRBJ2-2, with TRBD2 as a possible D gene (6 bases). V was cut by 3 bases and J by 3 bases, with 11 bases left in between. Per the germline V gene, CDR1 is SEHNR and CDR2 is FQNEAQ (reference sequence). The CDR3 spans 15 residues. CDR3 DNA sequence: TGTGCCAGCAGCTTCGGGACTTGGGACACCGGGGAGCTGTTTTTT. It is translated as CASSFGTWDTGELFF.

V gene TRBV7-3 combines with J gene TRBJ2-3; D gene ambiguous. CDR1 SGHTA and CDR2 FQGTGA come from the germline V gene. V shed 1 base and J shed 2 bases, with 22 bases lying between them. This CDR3 is built from 19 residues. In nucleotides, the CDR3 is TGTGCCAGCAGCTTAAACGGCGGAAGCTTCCTTACCAACACAGATACGCAGTATTTT. Translation: CASSLNGGSFLTNTDTQYF.

This clone came up a few times. CDR3 bases: TGTGCCAGGACAGTCCTCAGCCGCTCGGACACTGAAGCTTTCTTT. Protein sequence: CARTVLSRSDTEAFF. The chain recombines TRBV7-2 with TRBJ1-1; D is perhaps TRBD1 (5 bases). The CDR3 runs 15 residues. The V end was cut by 9 bases, the J end by 3 bases, with 20 bases between. Germline values: CDR1 SGHTA, CDR2 FQGNSA.

The chain links TRBV4-2 to TRBJ1-1, with D uncertain. This CDR3 contains 14 residues. Germline V gene lookup returns CDR1 LGHNA and CDR2 YNFKEQ. Trimming took off 0 bases at V and 4 bases at J, with 9 bases between the two ends. CDR3 in DNA: TGTGCCAGCAGCCAAGATCCGGGAAGCACTGAAGCTTTCTTT. Its protein is CASSQDPGSTEAFF.

This clone was detected a few times. This chain uses TRBV30 with TRBJ2-7; 7 nucleotides line up with TRBD2. In germline, CDR1 is GTSNPN, CDR2 SVGIG (reference sequence). The CDR3 is 15 amino acids. J gave up 2 bases and V 2 bases, and 9 bases lay outside the gene matches. In nucleotides, the CDR3 is TGTGCCTGGAGTAGGCTAGGGCTAGCGGCCTACGAGCAGTACTTC. It translates to CAWSRLGLAAYEQYF.

The chain joins TRBV29-1 to TRBJ1-3; D unresolved. The V end lost 4 bases, the J end lost 0 bases, and 7 bases lay between the germline ends. This CDR3 is built from 13 residues. Germline values: CDR1 SQVTM, CDR2 ANQGSEA. For the CDR3, the DNA is TGCAGCGTTGCGGAGGGCTCTGGAAACACCATATATTTT. This encodes CSVAEGSGNTIYF.

The V and J genes are TRBV7-2 and TRBJ1-2, with 9 positions matching TRBD1. From germline, CDR1 is SGHTA and CDR2 FQGNSA. The ends lost 4 bases at V and 5 bases at J; junction bases unmatched: 11. This CDR3 is built from 16 residues. The CDR3 sequence: CASSWSGTGMSYGYTF. The CDR3 DNA follows: TGTGCCAGCAGCTGGTCCGGGACAGGGATGTCTTATGGCTACACCTTC.